The entry that follows covers one T cell receptor beta chain sequence. Its antigen is not identified. These data come from a study of Ad26.COV2.S vaccination and SARS-CoV-2 variants. On the study more broadly: Participants got Ad26.COV2.S intramuscularly, once or twice 56 days apart.

The data were produced by immunoSEQ multiplex PCR, yet TCRdb's version contains in-frame clones alone and is incomplete. Altogether more than 400,000 clones are present, about 92% being singletons, with the ten largest covering more than 1.5%. Treatment in this sample: about 20 received Ad26.COV2.S at low or high dose, single or two shots; about 5 received placebo; per-sample allocation not given. Sampling happened 63 days after the first vaccine or placebo injection. This adult donor, from Boston, was 18-55 years old. Immunization relied on an Ad26 vector, which expressed Wuhan-strain SARS-CoV-2 spike. This CDR3 is built from 16 residues. J was trimmed by 6 bases and V by 5 bases; bases with no gene match: 6. CDR1 is PRHDT, CDR2 FYEKMQ, per germline (reference sequence). General study points: Breadth of non-spike TCRs did not differ between vaccinees and placebo recipients.

The rearrangement links TRBV13 to TRBJ2-5; TRBD2 matches at 16 bases. This TCR derives from a person aged 18-60 years who received the Ad26.COV2.S COVID-19 vaccine or a placebo. The sample was peripheral blood, taken in a trial of Ad26.COV2.S vaccine versus placebo. For the CDR3, the DNA is TGTGCCAGCAGCCCGGAGGGACTAGCGGGGGGGCAGACCCAGTACTTC. As protein: CASSPEGLAGGQTQYF.